This T cell receptor beta chain was sequenced during a study of cytomegalovirus exposure and HLA in healthy donors. Points from the study as a whole: It was taken for granted in presence/absence analyses that sequencing depth across donors was roughly uniform.

Primers included in the PCR were 60 Vbeta and 13 Jbeta primers. In the study's own analysis: Unique TCR beta chains totaled roughly 81 million in a later count, with roughly 11 million of them shared. The table came from immunoSEQ multiplex PCR; TCRdb's copy has only in-frame clones and leaves some out. V and J calls and clone size are as listed in that table; D and trimming were resolved from the DNA. The table includes 150,000 to 200,000 clones, about 80% detected once. With regard to this clone: Its matching antigen is unknown.

The donors (healthy individuals) were bone marrow donors. There were likely unrecorded immune exposures, though donors were nominally healthy when sampled. From germline, CDR1 is MNHEY and CDR2 SVGAGI. Trimming at V came to 4 bases and at J to 10 bases, leaving 9 bases not matched to a gene. The CDR3 has 15 residues. The rearrangement joins TRBV6-5 to TRBJ1-4; 10 bases are shared with TRBD1. The receptor was derived from a woman in her 30s in good health and CMV-seronegative. Sequenced material: PBMCs. This CDR3 is CASSSPGQGYRKLFF. The CDR3 coding sequence is TGTGCCAGCAGTTCACCGGGACAGGGGTATCGAAAACTGTTTTTT.